This T cell receptor (beta chain) was observed in a study of T cells in Graves' hyperthyroidism and ophthalmopathy. Trimming stripped 3 bases from V and 4 bases from J, with 9 bases between. There are 13 residues in the CDR3. Template material for amplifying TCR beta CDR3 regions consisted of RNA transcripts. Using the HTBI primer set, a first-round RT-PCR was run on the TCR CDR3. Using its own MiXCR run on the multiplex PCR reads, TCRdb lists one record per CDR3 protein. The sample lists a few hundred thousand distinct CDR3 sequences, about 15% occurring once. This clonotype was detected only a few times. The antigen remains unidentified. The study, taken as a whole, reports: Before onset, ophthalmopathy was predicted by the model a median approximately 6.7 months earlier.

This TCR was sampled from a woman under 40 with Graves' hyperthyroidism. Sequenced sample: blood. The chain has TRBV12-3 or TRBV12-4 and TRBJ1-1; D unresolved. CDR3 residues: CASSFRGGTEAFF. CDR3 nucleotides: TGTGCCAGCAGTTTCCGGGGTGGCACTGAAGCTTTCTTT.